This T cell receptor beta chain is drawn from a study of blood T cell repertoires in COVID-19. This table comes from immunoSEQ multiplex PCR, and its TCRdb copy is limited to in-frame clones, with some not included. The table lists 190,000 or so clones, around 89% of them singletons. V shed 3 bases and J 13 bases; nucleotides not matched to a gene: 7. CDR3 length: 13 residues. CDR1 is LGHDT, CDR2 YNNKEL, per germline (reference sequence). Input material: PBMCs or T cells enriched from blood (not recorded which). The rearrangement links TRBV3-1 (or the pseudogene TRBV3-2) to TRBJ1-2, with 11 nucleotides matching TRBD1. This receptor was taken from a woman under 30 who had recovered from COVID-19. The CDR3 is CASSQTDRGRVTF. DNA for the CDR3: TGTGCCAGCAGCCAGACGGACAGGGGGCGGGTCACCTTC.